This is a list of T cell receptor beta chains from one sample in a study of blood T cell repertoires in COVID-19. Produced via immunoSEQ multiplex PCR; TCRdb's table is partial and in-frame only. Of 68,000 or so clones in the sample, over 70% were seen once. The specimen sequenced was peripheral blood. The source of these receptors is a human donor in a cohort sampled during active COVID-19. Each CDR3 is given with its conserved first and last residue. The order of the fields is D gene, clone size, J gene, V gene, CDR3 protein, CDR3 DNA. D genes are given only for firm matches. Only part of the rows carry a size: once, few, many, or a class if the clone is expanded.

D: .
size: .
J: TRBJ1-5
V: TRBV19
CDR3: CASSIQGSHQPQHF
DNA: TGTGCCAGTAGTATCCAGGGGTCCCATCAGCCCCAGCATTTT

D: .
size: few
J: TRBJ1-6
V: TRBV12-3/TRBV12-4
CDR3: CASGGLGSPLHF
DNA: TGTGCCAGCGGGGGCCTGGGTTCACCCCTCCACTTT

D: .
size: .
J: TRBJ1-5
V: TRBV5-1
CDR3: CASRSAGARDQPQHF
DNA: TGCGCCAGCCGCTCCGCAGGGGCAAGGGATCAGCCCCAGCATTTT

D: TRBD2
size: once
J: TRBJ2-1
V: TRBV28
CDR3: CASSNLAGAYNEQFF
DNA: TGTGCCAGCAGCAACCTAGCGGGGGCATACAATGAGCAGTTCTTC

D: .
size: .
J: TRBJ1-2
V: TRBV4-2
CDR3: CASSQGTEDNYGYTF
DNA: TGTGCCAGCAGCCAAGGGACAGAGGATAACTATGGCTACACCTTC

D: .
size: .
J: TRBJ1-2
V: TRBV5-1
CDR3: CASSLWTDTFNYGYTF
DNA: TGCGCCAGCAGCCTATGGACAGACACTTTTAACTATGGCTACACCTTC

D: TRBD1
size: .
J: TRBJ2-5
V: TRBV7-2
CDR3: CASSSGGTGSLKTQYF
DNA: TGTGCCAGCAGCTCTGGGGGGACAGGGTCTCTGAAGACCCAGTACTTC

D: .
size: .
J: TRBJ1-1
V: TRBV5-5
CDR3: CASRLQTGNTEAFF
DNA: TGTGCCAGCAGGCTTCAAACCGGGAACACTGAAGCTTTCTTT

D: .
size: .
J: TRBJ2-7
V: TRBV11-2
CDR3: CASSLESSAPGEQYF
DNA: TGTGCCAGCAGCTTAGAGTCCAGTGCGCCGGGAGAGCAGTACTTC

D: TRBD2
size: .
J: TRBJ2-3
V: TRBV7-6
CDR3: CASSLAGGAGVTDTQYF
DNA: TGTGCCAGCAGCTTAGCGGGAGGAGCGGGAGTGACAGATACGCAGTATTTT

D: TRBD1
size: .
J: TRBJ2-2
V: TRBV11-2
CDR3: CASSQDRVSGELFF
DNA: TGTGCCAGCAGCCAAGACAGGGTCTCCGGGGAGCTGTTTTTT

D: TRBD2
size: .
J: TRBJ2-1
V: TRBV15
CDR3: CATSRGGGTSRMDEQFF
DNA: TGTGCCACCAGCAGAGGAGGAGGGACTAGCAGAATGGATGAGCAGTTCTTC

D: .
size: once
J: TRBJ2-6
V: TRBV18
CDR3: CASSPLTPGQGNSGANVLTF
DNA: TGTGCCAGCTCACCACTCACCCCTGGGCAGGGGAATTCTGGGGCCAACGTCCTGACTTTC

D: .
size: .
J: TRBJ2-5
V: TRBV5-6
CDR3: CASSRPGGRETQYF
DNA: TGTGCCAGCAGCCGGCCCGGAGGCCGGGAGACCCAGTACTTC

D: .
size: .
J: TRBJ2-7
V: TRBV2
CDR3: CASREVIDPYEQYF
DNA: TGTGCCAGCCGAGAGGTCATAGACCCCTACGAGCAGTACTTC

D: TRBD2
size: .
J: TRBJ2-3
V: TRBV3-1/TRBV3-2
CDR3: CASSQAGLAGGGPDTQYF
DNA: TGTGCCAGCAGCCAAGCTGGACTAGCGGGAGGGGGGCCAGATACGCAGTATTTT

D: .
size: .
J: TRBJ2-1
V: TRBV30
CDR3: CAWSVRGAGSNEQFF
DNA: TGTGCCTGGAGTGTACGAGGTGCTGGGAGCAATGAGCAGTTCTTC

D: .
size: once
J: TRBJ1-6
V: TRBV23-1
CDR3: CASSQRHSQVHSPLHF
DNA: TGCGCCAGCAGTCAAAGACATTCTCAAGTACATTCACCCCTCCACTTT

D: TRBD2
size: .
J: TRBJ2-3
V: TRBV6-4
CDR3: CASSDPGLGIDTQYF
DNA: TGTGCCAGCAGTGATCCGGGACTAGGAATAGATACGCAGTATTTT

D: .
size: .
J: TRBJ2-2
V: TRBV11-3
CDR3: CASSHDGGNTGELFF
DNA: TGTGCCAGCAGCCATGACGGGGGGAACACCGGGGAGCTGTTTTTT

D: TRBD2
size: .
J: TRBJ2-2
V: TRBV7-3
CDR3: CASSSTSDTGELFF
DNA: TGTGCCAGTTCCTCGACTAGCGACACCGGGGAGCTGTTTTTT

D: TRBD2
size: .
J: TRBJ2-3
V: TRBV3-1/TRBV3-2
CDR3: CASSQEASGASTDTQYF
DNA: TGTGCCAGCAGCCAAGAAGCCAGCGGGGCTAGCACAGATACGCAGTATTTT

D: .
size: .
J: TRBJ1-3
V: TRBV6-4
CDR3: CASTAGHITLSGNTIYF
DNA: TGTGCCAGCACGGCAGGGCACATCACCCTCTCTGGAAACACCATATATTTT

D: .
size: .
J: TRBJ1-1
V: TRBV5-4
CDR3: CASSRGTPARWNTEAFF
DNA: TGTGCCAGCAGCAGAGGGACTCCCGCCCGGTGGAACACTGAAGCTTTCTTT

D: TRBD2
size: .
J: TRBJ2-5
V: TRBV30
CDR3: CAWSVRSGGVTQYF
DNA: TGTGCCTGGAGTGTACGCAGCGGGGGAGTGACCCAGTACTTC

D: .
size: .
J: TRBJ2-1
V: TRBV11-2
CDR3: CASSLAGYNEQFF
DNA: TGTGCCAGCAGCTTAGCGGGGTACAATGAGCAGTTCTTC